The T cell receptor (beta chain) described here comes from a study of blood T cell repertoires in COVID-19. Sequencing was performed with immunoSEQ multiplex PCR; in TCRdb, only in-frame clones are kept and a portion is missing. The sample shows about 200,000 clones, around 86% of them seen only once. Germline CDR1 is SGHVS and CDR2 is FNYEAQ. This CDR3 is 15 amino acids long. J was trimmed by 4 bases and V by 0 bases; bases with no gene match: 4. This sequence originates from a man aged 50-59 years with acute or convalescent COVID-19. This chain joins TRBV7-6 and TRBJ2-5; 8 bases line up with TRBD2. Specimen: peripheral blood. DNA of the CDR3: TGTGCCAGCAGCTTAGCCGGCGCGGGGGGAGAGACCCAGTACTTC. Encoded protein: CASSLAGAGGETQYF.